These 20 T cell receptor beta chains were all obtained from the same sample, sequenced in a study of identical twins. TCRdb used MiXCR to reprocess the 5' RACE reads, holding one entry per CDR3 protein. The top ten clones hold around 2.1% of a sample with more than 250,000 distinct CDR3 sequences, more than 6.5% of them seen once. These sequences were also reported in another study, on yellow fever vaccine responses in identical twins.

The source material was memory (CD45RO+) T cells sorted from blood. These receptors originate from a young woman in good health.

This clonotype has more than one count but fewer than ten. This chain connects TRBV7-2 to TRBJ2-6; D ambiguous. Germline lookup yields CDR1 SGHTA and CDR2 FQGNSA. V was trimmed by 1 base and J by 0 bases, leaving 4 bases between them. This CDR3 has 15 amino acids. CDR3 DNA sequence: TGTGCCAGCAGCTTAGTCGGCTCTGGGGCCAACGTCCTGACTTTC. As protein: CASSLVGSGANVLTF.

In this sample, this clonotype turned up a few times. The chain has TRBV5-1 and TRBJ2-2, with 10 bases aligning to TRBD2. V lost 4 bases and J lost 4; bases outside the gene matches: 7. The CDR3 totals 16 residues. From germline, CDR1 is SGHRS and CDR2 YFSETQ. The CDR3 DNA is TGCGCCAGCAGCACTCGACTAGCGGGCACCACCGGGGAGCTGTTTTTT. As protein: CASSTRLAGTTGELFF.

This clonotype occurred a few times. The chain recombines TRBV3-1 with TRBJ1-5; D might be TRBD1 (6 bases). The CDR3 runs 14 residues. CDR1 and CDR2 from the germline V gene are LGHDT and YNNKEL (reference sequence). V shed 4 bases and J shed 7 bases, with 14 bases lying between them. The CDR3 is CASSRSRTDQPQHF. In DNA, the CDR3 is TGTGCCAGCAGCCGATCCAGGACAGACCAGCCCCAGCATTTT. Filled out from reference TRBV3-1 and TRBJ1-5, the complete variable domain reads DTAVSQTPKYLVTQMGNDKSIKCEQNLGHDTMYWYKQDSKKFLKIMFSYNNKELIINETVPNRFSPKSPDKAHLNLHINSLELGDSAVYFCASSRSRTDQPQHFGDGTRLSIL.

This rearrangement joins TRBV24-1 to TRBJ1-4, with TRBD1 matching over 7 bases. V lost 7 bases, J lost 3 bases, and 4 bases stayed unmatched. Germline assignment: CDR1 KGHDR and CDR2 SFDVKD. The CDR3 has 14 amino acids. The CDR3 bases are TGTGCCACCAGCTCCGGGACAGCTAATGAAAAACTGTTTTTT. It encodes CATSSGTANEKLFF.

V and J are TRBV4-1 and TRBJ1-4; D is unclear. Trimming took 4 bases from V and 4 from J, leaving 10 bases between them. The length of the CDR3 is 14 residues. The germline gives CDR1 MGHRA, CDR2 YSYEKL. CDR3 protein: CASSPTALNEKLFF. For the CDR3, the DNA is TGCGCCAGCAGCCCAACGGCACTTAATGAAAAACTGTTTTTT.

CDR3 protein: CASSPASTGGIGELFF. Here the CDR3 DNA reads TGTGCCAGCTCACCGGCGAGTACAGGGGGCATCGGGGAGCTGTTTTTT. The chain links TRBV18 to TRBJ2-2; 9 bases are a match to TRBD1. The CDR3 is 16 residues long. The V gene end was trimmed by 3 bases and the J gene end by 7 bases; junction bases not matched to a gene: 9. Germline assignment: CDR1 KGHSH and CDR2 LQKENI.

The rearrangement joins TRBV29-1 to TRBJ2-5; possible D gene TRBD2, 6 bases. CDR1 and CDR2 from the germline V gene are SQVTM and ANQGSEA. Trimming removed 2 bases at V and 5 bases at J, with 15 bases between. This CDR3 has 14 amino acids. This chain's CDR3 is CSVELQGGRETQYF. The CDR3 nucleotides are TGCAGCGTTGAATTGCAGGGAGGACGGGAGACCCAGTACTTC.

This chain joins TRBV7-3 and TRBJ2-2; the D gene could be TRBD1 or TRBD2 (5 bases each). V was clipped by 3 bases and J by 3 bases, with 11 bases between them. The CDR3 covers 15 residues. In germline, CDR1 is SGHTA, CDR2 FQGTGA. DNA of the CDR3: TGTGCCAGCAGCTTTTCCCGGGACCACACCGGGGAGCTGTTTTTT. This translates into CASSFSRDHTGELFF.

In DNA, the CDR3 is TGCAGGCCGACGGGCAACACTGAAGCTTTCTTT. Residues: CRPTGNTEAFF. This rearrangement joins TRBV20-1 to TRBJ1-1; D unresolved. The CDR3 totals 11 residues. Germline V CDR1 and CDR2: DFQATT, SNEGSKA (reference sequence).

This clonotype has just a few counts. The V call is TRBV20-1, the J call TRBJ2-3, with TRBD2 matching 15 bases. V was clipped by 6 bases and J by 7 bases; unmatched bases: 5. This CDR3 has 14 amino acids. Germline V gene sequence: CDR1 DFQATT, CDR2 SNEGSKA (reference sequence). The CDR3 loop is CSAWTSGGENTQYF. CDR3 DNA sequence: TGCAGTGCCTGGACTAGCGGGGGGGAGAATACGCAGTATTTT.

In this sample, this clonotype turned up a few times. This chain links TRBV6-1 with TRBJ1-5, with TRBD1 as a possible D gene (5 bases). V shed 7 bases and J shed 0 bases, with 13 bases lying between them. Germline CDR1 is MNHNS and CDR2 is SASEGT. The CDR3 extends over 15 amino acids. CDR3 sequence: CASKVGQYSNQPQHF. CDR3 DNA sequence: TGTGCCAGCAAGGTCGGACAATATAGCAATCAGCCCCAGCATTTT.

This clonotype was seen a few times. The chain uses TRBV24-1 and TRBJ2-5; 7 nucleotides agree with TRBD1. The CDR3 covers 14 residues. Germline CDR1 is KGHDR and CDR2 is SFDVKD. V dropped 2 bases and J dropped 4; count of bases not matched to a gene: 3. CDR3 nucleotide sequence: TGTGCCACCAGTGATTCACAGGGGTTAGAGACCCAGTACTTC. Translated: CATSDSQGLETQYF.

CDR3 sequence (DNA): TGTGCCAGCAGGGGACAACAGGGGAAGAATCTCGCTTTCTTT. It translates to CASRGQQGKNLAFF. The J gene is TRBJ1-1, the V gene TRBV2, with 7 bases that match TRBD1. Germline V gene data show CDR1 as SNHLY and CDR2 as FYNNEI. The CDR3 covers 14 residues. The trim removed 6 bases at V and 11 bases at J, leaving 15 bases unmatched. The whole variable domain, remainder taken from reference TRBV2 and TRBJ1-1, is EPEVTQTPSHQVTQMGQEVILRCVPISNHLYFYWYRQILGQKVEFLVSFYNNEISEKSEIFDDQFSVERPDGSNFTLKIRSTKLEDSAMYFCASRGQQGKNLAFFGQGTRLTVV.

This clonotype was picked up a small number of times. The chain recombines TRBV2 with TRBJ1-2; no firm D call. The V and J ends lost 6 bases and 2 bases respectively, with 10 bases between them. CDR3 length: 13 amino acids. CDR1 and CDR2 (germline): SNHLY, FYNNEI. The CDR3 region has the DNA TGTGCCAGCAGGACTGACAAAAACTATGGCTACACCTTC. Protein sequence: CASRTDKNYGYTF.

The sample holds a few counts of this clonotype. V gene TRBV11-2 combines with J gene TRBJ2-1; D is undetermined. In germline, CDR1 is SGHAT, CDR2 FQNNGV. CDR3 length: 15 residues. With 1 base removed from V and 7 bases from J, the gap between germline ends came to 14 bases. The CDR3 sequence: CASSLAPSSENEQFF. The CDR3 region has the DNA TGTGCCAGCAGCTTAGCCCCGTCGTCCGAGAATGAGCAGTTCTTC.

Only a few counts were recorded for this clonotype. V is TRBV15 and J is TRBJ2-5, with D perhaps TRBD2 (7 bases). CDR1 and CDR2 from the germline V gene are LNHNV and YYDKDF (reference sequence). The V and J ends lost 0 bases and 0 bases respectively, with 17 bases between them. The CDR3 sequence is 18 residues long. The CDR3 reads CATSRDVAGASYQETQYF. CDR3 DNA: TGTGCCACCAGCAGAGATGTGGCGGGGGCCTCGTACCAAGAGACCCAGTACTTC.

The J gene is TRBJ2-2, the V gene TRBV28; TRBD1 is a possible D gene (5 bases). Germline-derived CDR1 and CDR2 are MDHEN and SYDVKM. The germline V and J ends were trimmed by 1 base and 5 bases, with 14 bases remaining between them. This CDR3 has 16 amino acids. CDR3 residues: CASSLYGQGKTGELFF. The CDR3 DNA follows: TGTGCCAGCAGTTTATACGGGCAGGGTAAAACCGGGGAGCTGTTTTTT. Supplemented by reference TRBV28 and TRBJ2-2, the full variable domain reads DVKVTQSSRYLVKRTGEKVFLECVQDMDHENMFWYRQDPGLGLRLIYFSYDVKMKEKGDIPEGYSVSREKKERFSLILESASTNQTSMYLCASSLYGQGKTGELFFGEGSRLTVL.

This clonotype was seen more than once but under ten times. The chain carries TRBV12-3 or TRBV12-4 and TRBJ2-3; 11 bases are shared with TRBD1. The V gene end was trimmed by 6 bases and the J gene end by 4 bases; junction bases not matched to a gene: 3. CDR3 length equals 14 residues. Here the CDR3 DNA reads TGTGCCAGCAGCTCGGACAGGGGGCCAGATACGCAGTATTTT. Translated: CASSSDRGPDTQYF.

This clonotype was seen at least ten times. This chain uses TRBV15 with TRBJ1-6; D might be TRBD1 (5 bases). The germline CDR1 and CDR2 sequences are LNHNV and YYDKDF (reference sequence). The CDR3 spans 15 residues. V dropped 0 bases and J dropped 7 bases, with 10 bases sitting between them. The CDR3 is CATSREAGPNSPLHF. The CDR3 nucleotides are TGTGCCACCAGCAGAGAGGCAGGGCCGAATTCACCCCTCCACTTT.

This clonotype was observed at least ten times. The chain links TRBV7-8 to TRBJ1-6, with D tentatively TRBD1 (6 bases). The V end lost 1 base, the J end lost 7 bases, and 11 bases lay between the germline ends. Germline-derived CDR1 and CDR2 are SGHVS and FQNEAQ. The CDR3 runs 15 residues. The DNA for the CDR3 is TGTGCCAGCAGCTTAGAAGGGGGAGGAAATTCACCCCTCCACTTT. Translated, it gives CASSLEGGGNSPLHF. Filled out from reference TRBV7-8 and TRBJ1-6, the complete variable domain reads GAGVSQSPRYKVAKRGQDVALRCDPISGHVSLFWYQQALGQGPEFLTYFQNEAQLDKSGLPSDRFFAERPEGSVSTLKIQRTQQEDSAVYLCASSLEGGGNSPLHFGNGTRLTVT.